The rows below give T cell receptor beta chains drawn from one sample of a study of blood T cell repertoires in COVID-19. Clones were sequenced by immunoSEQ multiplex PCR, and TCRdb holds only the in-frame ones, with some missing. Of 130,000 to 150,000 clones listed, approximately 89% are singletons. Sequencing input: peripheral blood. These TCRs come from a human donor in a cohort sampled during active COVID-19. The CDR3 runs from the conserved cysteine through the conserved F or W. The order of the fields is CDR3 DNA, CDR3 protein, V gene, J gene, clone size, D gene. A D gene is named only where the DNA matches it firmly. Not all rows give a size; the values are once, few, many and, for expanded clones, a class.

cdr3_nt: TGTGCCAGCAGCCCAAGACTAGAGAACAATGAGCAGTTCTTC; cdr3_aa: CASSPRLENNEQFF; v_call: TRBV13; j_call: TRBJ2-1; clone_size: -; d_call: -
cdr3_nt: TGTGCCAGCAGCTTGACGGAGATTTATAATCAGCCCCAGCATTTT; cdr3_aa: CASSLTEIYNQPQHF; v_call: TRBV5-8; j_call: TRBJ1-5; clone_size: -; d_call: -
cdr3_nt: TGTGCCAGCAGCCCTTTCGTGAGTAGCACCGGGGAGCTGTTTTTT; cdr3_aa: CASSPFVSSTGELFF; v_call: TRBV9; j_call: TRBJ2-2; clone_size: -; d_call: -
cdr3_nt: TGTGCCAGCAGCACCGGGACATGGTATTCGGGCACAGATACGCAGTATTTT; cdr3_aa: CASSTGTWYSGTDTQYF; v_call: TRBV7-2; j_call: TRBJ2-3; clone_size: -; d_call: -
cdr3_nt: TGTGCCAGCAGTTTGGGCAGTCCCAATCAGCCCCAGCATTTT; cdr3_aa: CASSLGSPNQPQHF; v_call: TRBV27; j_call: TRBJ1-5; clone_size: many; d_call: -
cdr3_nt: TGCGCCAGCAGCCAAGAGAGGGGAAACACCATATATTTT; cdr3_aa: CASSQERGNTIYF; v_call: TRBV4-3; j_call: TRBJ1-3; clone_size: few; d_call: -
cdr3_nt: TGTGCCAGCAGCCCACGGAGACAGGTCACCAACTACAATGAGCAGTTCTTC; cdr3_aa: CASSPRRQVTNYNEQFF; v_call: TRBV9; j_call: TRBJ2-1; clone_size: once; d_call: -
cdr3_nt: TGTGCCAGCAGCTTAACCAGGCAGGAGGGGGGAAACACCATATATTTT; cdr3_aa: CASSLTRQEGGNTIYF; v_call: TRBV7-8; j_call: TRBJ1-3; clone_size: -; d_call: -
cdr3_nt: TGCGCCAGCAGCCAACGAACAGGGTTCAATTCACCCCTCCACTTT; cdr3_aa: CASSQRTGFNSPLHF; v_call: TRBV4-1; j_call: TRBJ1-6; clone_size: -; d_call: -
cdr3_nt: TGTGCCAGCAGCGCACAGGGGTTCCTTCAAGAGACCCAGTACTTC; cdr3_aa: CASSAQGFLQETQYF; v_call: TRBV9; j_call: TRBJ2-5; clone_size: -; d_call: TRBD1
cdr3_nt: TGTGCCAGCAGCCAAGGAGGACAGGCCCACATTGGAGAGACCCAGTACTTC; cdr3_aa: CASSQGGQAHIGETQYF; v_call: TRBV3-1/TRBV3-2; j_call: TRBJ2-5; clone_size: -; d_call: TRBD1
cdr3_nt: TGTGCCGGCCAGGCGGGCTGGCAAGAGACCCAGTACTTC; cdr3_aa: CAGQAGWQETQYF; v_call: TRBV5-6; j_call: TRBJ2-5; clone_size: -; d_call: -
cdr3_nt: TGTGCCAGCAGGTCCCAGCGGGGGGGGAGCACAGATACGCAGTATTTT; cdr3_aa: CASRSQRGGSTDTQYF; v_call: TRBV28; j_call: TRBJ2-3; clone_size: -; d_call: TRBD2
cdr3_nt: TGTGCCAGCAGCCGAGGCTACGAGCAGTACTTC; cdr3_aa: CASSRGYEQYF; v_call: TRBV14; j_call: TRBJ2-7; clone_size: -; d_call: -
cdr3_nt: TGCGCCAGCAGCCCGATAGCGGGGGGTGAATACAATGAGCAGTTCTTC; cdr3_aa: CASSPIAGGEYNEQFF; v_call: TRBV5-1; j_call: TRBJ2-1; clone_size: -; d_call: TRBD2
cdr3_nt: TGTGCCAGCAGCCCCGTAGCGGGGGCCTCCACAGATACGCAGTATTTT; cdr3_aa: CASSPVAGASTDTQYF; v_call: TRBV11-2; j_call: TRBJ2-3; clone_size: -; d_call: TRBD2
cdr3_nt: TGTGCCAGCAGACTCACAGGGGGAAGGGAGACCCAGTACTTC; cdr3_aa: CASRLTGGRETQYF; v_call: TRBV3-1/TRBV3-2; j_call: TRBJ2-5; clone_size: -; d_call: TRBD1
cdr3_nt: TGCGCCAGCAGTCTCCAATCGGGTGGAGAGACCCAGTACTTC; cdr3_aa: CASSLQSGGETQYF; v_call: TRBV4-3; j_call: TRBJ2-5; clone_size: -; d_call: -
cdr3_nt: TGTGCCAGCAGCCTAGCGGGGGGGACCACAGATACGCAGTATTTT; cdr3_aa: CASSLAGGTTDTQYF; v_call: TRBV7-6; j_call: TRBJ2-3; clone_size: -; d_call: TRBD2
cdr3_nt: TGCGCCAGCAGCTTGCGGACAGGGGGGAACACTGAAGCTTTCTTT; cdr3_aa: CASSLRTGGNTEAFF; v_call: TRBV4-3; j_call: TRBJ1-1; clone_size: -; d_call: TRBD1
cdr3_nt: TGTGCTAGTGGTTTGCCTCGTCTAGGCGGAGACGAGACCCAGTACTTC; cdr3_aa: CASGLPRLGGDETQYF; v_call: TRBV12-5; j_call: TRBJ2-5; clone_size: -; d_call: -
cdr3_nt: TGTGCCAGCAGTTTGGCGGCGAACACTGAAGCTTTCTTT; cdr3_aa: CASSLAANTEAFF; v_call: TRBV6-5; j_call: TRBJ1-1; clone_size: -; d_call: -
cdr3_nt: TGTGCCACACAGGCGGACAATCAGCCCCAGCATTTT; cdr3_aa: CATQADNQPQHF; v_call: TRBV19; j_call: TRBJ1-5; clone_size: -; d_call: -
cdr3_nt: TGCGCCAGCAGCTACTCCCCTAGTTCGGGAGATACGCAGTATTTT; cdr3_aa: CASSYSPSSGDTQYF; v_call: TRBV4-1; j_call: TRBJ2-3; clone_size: -; d_call: -
cdr3_nt: TGTGCCAGCACTAATCGACTAGCGGGGAACGGGGAGCTGTTTTTT; cdr3_aa: CASTNRLAGNGELFF; v_call: TRBV7-2; j_call: TRBJ2-2; clone_size: once; d_call: TRBD2
cdr3_nt: TGTGCCAGCAGCTTAGTGGGCAGGGAGGGAGCAGATACGCAGTATTTT; cdr3_aa: CASSLVGREGADTQYF; v_call: TRBV7-2; j_call: TRBJ2-3; clone_size: -; d_call: TRBD2
cdr3_nt: TGCGCCAGCCAGCTAGCGGGGGGCAACACCGGGGAGCTGTTTTTT; cdr3_aa: CASQLAGGNTGELFF; v_call: TRBV5-1; j_call: TRBJ2-2; clone_size: -; d_call: TRBD2
cdr3_nt: TGCGCCAGCAGCCAAGGATCACAGGGGGCAGCTGGAAACACCATATATTTT; cdr3_aa: CASSQGSQGAAGNTIYF; v_call: TRBV4-1; j_call: TRBJ1-3; clone_size: -; d_call: TRBD1
cdr3_nt: TGTGCCAGCAGCTCAGGACTAGCGGCTCCTTACGAGCAGTACTTC; cdr3_aa: CASSSGLAAPYEQYF; v_call: TRBV7-3; j_call: TRBJ2-7; clone_size: -; d_call: TRBD2
cdr3_nt: TGTGCCAGCAGCTTAAGAGCCGGCGGGGGGGCCCAAGATACGCAGTATTTT; cdr3_aa: CASSLRAGGGAQDTQYF; v_call: TRBV7-3; j_call: TRBJ2-3; clone_size: -; d_call: TRBD2
cdr3_nt: TGTGCCAGCAGCTTACCCCAAGAGGATACGCAGTATTTT; cdr3_aa: CASSLPQEDTQYF; v_call: TRBV7-3; j_call: TRBJ2-3; clone_size: -; d_call: -
cdr3_nt: TGTGCCAGCAGCCAATGGGGACTCCTCCGAAAAGAGACCCAGTACTTC; cdr3_aa: CASSQWGLLRKETQYF; v_call: TRBV3-1/TRBV3-2; j_call: TRBJ2-5; clone_size: few; d_call: -
cdr3_nt: TGCAGCGTTGGTGACACCCCCATAGTACGCTACACCTTC; cdr3_aa: CSVGDTPIVRYTF; v_call: TRBV29-1; j_call: TRBJ1-2; clone_size: -; d_call: -
cdr3_nt: TGTGCCAGTAGTCGAGGTCTAGCGGGGAACACCGGGGAGCTGTTTTTT; cdr3_aa: CASSRGLAGNTGELFF; v_call: TRBV19; j_call: TRBJ2-2; clone_size: -; d_call: TRBD2
cdr3_nt: TGCAGTGCTAGTAGTGATGAGGAAAAACTGTTTTTT; cdr3_aa: CSASSDEEKLFF; v_call: TRBV20-1; j_call: TRBJ1-4; clone_size: -; d_call: -
cdr3_nt: TGCAGTGCGGCGGGGGATTACGAGCAGTACTTC; cdr3_aa: CSAAGDYEQYF; v_call: TRBV20-1; j_call: TRBJ2-7; clone_size: -; d_call: TRBD2
cdr3_nt: TGTGCCAGCAGCCAAGTCCGGGGGGCTTATGGCTACACCTTC; cdr3_aa: CASSQVRGAYGYTF; v_call: TRBV3-1/TRBV3-2; j_call: TRBJ1-2; clone_size: -; d_call: -
cdr3_nt: TGTGCCAGCAGCTTAGATCTAGCGGGGACTACAGATACGCAGTATTTT; cdr3_aa: CASSLDLAGTTDTQYF; v_call: TRBV7-2; j_call: TRBJ2-3; clone_size: -; d_call: TRBD2
cdr3_nt: TGTGCCATCAAGGCTTCCAGGGCCTATGGCTACACCTTC; cdr3_aa: CAIKASRAYGYTF; v_call: TRBV10-3; j_call: TRBJ1-2; clone_size: -; d_call: -
cdr3_nt: TGTGCCAGCAGTTTTGGGGGCAAATACTCCTACGAGCAGTACTTC; cdr3_aa: CASSFGGKYSYEQYF; v_call: TRBV27; j_call: TRBJ2-7; clone_size: -; d_call: -
cdr3_nt: TGTGCCAGCAGCTTACGCGCGGGGAACACTGAAGCTTTCTTT; cdr3_aa: CASSLRAGNTEAFF; v_call: TRBV7-9; j_call: TRBJ1-1; clone_size: few; d_call: -
cdr3_nt: TGTGCCAGCAGCCCCGGGACTTTCTTCCAAGAGACCCAGTACTTC; cdr3_aa: CASSPGTFFQETQYF; v_call: TRBV7-2; j_call: TRBJ2-5; clone_size: -; d_call: -
cdr3_nt: TGTGCCAGCAGCGTAAGTGGGACTAGCGCTTGGAATGAGCAGTTCTTC; cdr3_aa: CASSVSGTSAWNEQFF; v_call: TRBV9; j_call: TRBJ2-1; clone_size: -; d_call: TRBD2
cdr3_nt: TGTGCCACCAGTGACAATCATAGACAGGGACCGAACACTGAAGCTTTCTTT; cdr3_aa: CATSDNHRQGPNTEAFF; v_call: TRBV24-1; j_call: TRBJ1-1; clone_size: -; d_call: TRBD1
cdr3_nt: TGCGCCAGCAGTGATAGGGCGGGCACTGAAGCTTTCTTT; cdr3_aa: CASSDRAGTEAFF; v_call: TRBV10-2; j_call: TRBJ1-1; clone_size: -; d_call: -
cdr3_nt: TGTGCCAGCAGCTGGGGACTGGACGGTAACTATGGCTACACCTTC; cdr3_aa: CASSWGLDGNYGYTF; v_call: TRBV5-6; j_call: TRBJ1-2; clone_size: -; d_call: -
cdr3_nt: TGTGCCAGCAGCTCCAAAAAGCGGGATTACAATGAGCAGTTCTTC; cdr3_aa: CASSSKKRDYNEQFF; v_call: TRBV5-4; j_call: TRBJ2-1; clone_size: once; d_call: TRBD2
cdr3_nt: TGTGCCAGCAGCTTAAGTGGGCGATCCACAGATACGCAGTATTTT; cdr3_aa: CASSLSGRSTDTQYF; v_call: TRBV7-9; j_call: TRBJ2-3; clone_size: -; d_call: -